This TCR beta chain is from a study of CD8 T cells in ankylosing spondylitis. CDR1 and CDR2 from the germline V gene are MNHEY and SVGEGT. The CDR3 contains 17 residues. Trimming left V 0 bases short and J 3 bases short, with 15 bases between. The study's findings and limits: Past studies reported some motif variants in reactive arthritis synovial fluid and blood. There was a TCR beta motif, made of several highly homologous variants, that appeared characteristic of ankylosing spondylitis blood. From matched ankylosing spondylitis synovial fluid, disease-linked clones were reportedly recovered at significantly enriched levels.

Each CDR3 protein gets one entry after TCRdb re-called the 5' RACE reads with MiXCR. Here the sample spans around 490,000 distinct CDR3 sequences, about 5.2% being singletons. This clonotype has ten or more counts. Its antigen remains unidentified. The sequencing input was blood, either unsorted or a sorted T cell fraction (not recorded which). This clonotype was sampled from a male donor with ankylosing spondylitis. The genes are TRBV6-2 or TRBV6-3 and TRBJ2-1; D might be TRBD2 (6 bases). CDR3 sequence: CASSYSRGTGDYNEQFF. Written as DNA, the CDR3 is TGTGCCAGCAGTTACTCTCGAGGGACGGGGGACTACAATGAGCAGTTCTTC.